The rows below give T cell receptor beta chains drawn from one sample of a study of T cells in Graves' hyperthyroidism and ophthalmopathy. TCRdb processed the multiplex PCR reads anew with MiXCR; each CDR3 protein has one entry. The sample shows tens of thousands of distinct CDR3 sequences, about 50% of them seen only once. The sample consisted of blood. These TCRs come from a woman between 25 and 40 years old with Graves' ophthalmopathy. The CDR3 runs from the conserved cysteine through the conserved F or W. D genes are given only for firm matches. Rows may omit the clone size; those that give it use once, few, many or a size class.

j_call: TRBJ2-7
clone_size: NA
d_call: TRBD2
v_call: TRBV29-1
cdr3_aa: CSVEVAGVSYEQYF
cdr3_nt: TGCAGCGTTGAAGTGGCGGGAGTCTCCTACGAGCAGTACTTC

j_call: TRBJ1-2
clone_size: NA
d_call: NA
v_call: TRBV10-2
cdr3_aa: CASSDWTSIGTGEYGYTF
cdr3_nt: TGCGCCAGCAGTGATTGGACTAGTATAGGTACCGGGGAGTATGGCTACACCTTC

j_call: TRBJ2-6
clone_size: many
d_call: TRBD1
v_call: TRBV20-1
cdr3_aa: CSATYRGPGANVLTF
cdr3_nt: TGCAGTGCAACCTACAGGGGGCCCGGGGCCAACGTCCTGACTTTC

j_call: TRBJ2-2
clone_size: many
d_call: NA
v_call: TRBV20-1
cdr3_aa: CSASLVGELFF
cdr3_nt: TGCAGTGCTAGCCTAGTCGGGGAGCTGTTTTTT

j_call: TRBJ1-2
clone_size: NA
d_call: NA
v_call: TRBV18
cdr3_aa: CASSPLAGARDYGYTF
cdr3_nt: TGTGCCAGCTCACCATTGGCGGGGGCGCGTGACTATGGCTACACCTTC

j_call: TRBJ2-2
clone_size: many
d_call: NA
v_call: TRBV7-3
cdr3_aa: CASSLTGTRRTGELFF
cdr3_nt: TGTGCCAGCAGCTTAACCGGGACCAGAAGAACCGGGGAGCTGTTTTTT

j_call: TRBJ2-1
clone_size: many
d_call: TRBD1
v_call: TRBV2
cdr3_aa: CASNRGQGSSNEQFF
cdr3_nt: TGTGCCAGCAATAGAGGACAGGGAAGTTCCAATGAGCAGTTCTTC

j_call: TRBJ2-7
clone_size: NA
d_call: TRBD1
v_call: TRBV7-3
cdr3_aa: CASSSGTGVCEQYF
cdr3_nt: TGTGCCAGCAGCTCCGGGACAGGGGTTTGCGAGCAGTACTTC

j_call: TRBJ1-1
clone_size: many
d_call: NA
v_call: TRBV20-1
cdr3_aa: CSARLGGTEAFF
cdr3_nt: TGCAGTGCCCGACTTGGGGGGACTGAAGCTTTCTTT

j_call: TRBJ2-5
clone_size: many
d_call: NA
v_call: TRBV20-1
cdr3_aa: CSARQETQYF
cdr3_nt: TGCAGTGCTAGACAAGAGACCCAGTACTTC

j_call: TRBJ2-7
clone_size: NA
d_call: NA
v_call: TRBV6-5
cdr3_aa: CASGYSWIPPYEQYF
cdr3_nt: TGTGCCAGCGGTTACTCTTGGATACCCCCCTACGAGCAGTACTTC

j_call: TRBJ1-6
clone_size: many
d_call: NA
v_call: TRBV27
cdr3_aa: CASRFRAGNSPLHF
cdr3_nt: TGTGCCAGCAGGTTCCGGGCGGGTAATTCACCCCTCCACTTT

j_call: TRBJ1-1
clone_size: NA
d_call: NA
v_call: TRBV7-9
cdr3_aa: CASSLEGMGTEAFF
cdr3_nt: TGTGCCAGCAGCTTAGAGGGGATGGGCACTGAAGCTTTCTTT

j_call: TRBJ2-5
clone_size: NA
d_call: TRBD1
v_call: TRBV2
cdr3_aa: CASPSTGQGTQYF
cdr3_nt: TGTGCCAGCCCAAGTACGGGACAGGGGACCCAGTACTTC

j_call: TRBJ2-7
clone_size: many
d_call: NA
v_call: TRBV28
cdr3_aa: CASSSSGTTYEQYF
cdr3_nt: TGTGCCAGCAGTTCATCCGGGACCACATACGAGCAGTACTTC

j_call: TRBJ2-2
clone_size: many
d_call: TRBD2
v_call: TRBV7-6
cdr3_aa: CASSPSRGDLTGELFF
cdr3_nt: TGTGCCAGCAGCCCAAGCCGGGGGGACCTCACCGGGGAGCTGTTTTTT

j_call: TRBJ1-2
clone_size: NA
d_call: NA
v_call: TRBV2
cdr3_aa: CAFLCANYGYTF
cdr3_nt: TGTGCCTTCTTATGTGCTAACTATGGCTACACCTTC

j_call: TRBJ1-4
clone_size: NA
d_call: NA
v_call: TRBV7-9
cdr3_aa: CASSLDWAREKLFF
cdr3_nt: TGTGCCAGCAGCTTAGACTGGGCGAGGGAAAAACTGTTTTTT

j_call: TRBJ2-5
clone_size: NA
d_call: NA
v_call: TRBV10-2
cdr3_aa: CASSDPLREERETETQYF
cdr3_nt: TGCGCCAGCAGCGACCCTTTGCGGGAAGAACGAGAGACGGAGACCCAGTACTTC

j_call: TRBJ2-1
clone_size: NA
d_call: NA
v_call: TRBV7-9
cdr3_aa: CASSLEGQGEQFF
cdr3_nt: TGTGCCAGCAGCTTAGAGGGTCAGGGTGAGCAGTTCTTC

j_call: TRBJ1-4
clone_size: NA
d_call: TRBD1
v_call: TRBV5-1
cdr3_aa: CAFTFPRDRVDEKLFF
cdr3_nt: TGCGCCTTCACCTTCCCCAGGGACAGGGTCGATGAAAAACTGTTTTTT

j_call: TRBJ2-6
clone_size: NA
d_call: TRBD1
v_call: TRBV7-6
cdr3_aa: CASSWTGVDGANVLTF
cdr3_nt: TGTGCCAGCAGCTGGACAGGGGTGGATGGGGCCAACGTCCTGACTTTC

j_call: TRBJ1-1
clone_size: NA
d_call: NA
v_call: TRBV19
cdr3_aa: CASSITGGTEAFF
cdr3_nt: TGTGCCAGTAGTATAACGGGGGGCACTGAAGCTTTCTTT

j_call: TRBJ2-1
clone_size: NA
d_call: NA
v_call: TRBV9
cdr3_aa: CASSVGTDPSSDTQFF
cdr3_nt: TGTGCCAGCAGCGTCGGGACGGACCCTAGCTCAGATACGCAGTTCTTC

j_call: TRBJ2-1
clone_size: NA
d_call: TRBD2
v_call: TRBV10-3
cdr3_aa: CASRGRAGADEQFF
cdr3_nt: TGTGCCAGCAGGGGTCGAGCGGGAGCGGATGAGCAGTTCTTC

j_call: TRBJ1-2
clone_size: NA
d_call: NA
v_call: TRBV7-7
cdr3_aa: CASSLTRSGGYTF
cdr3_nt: TGTGCTAGCAGCTTAACGAGGTCCGGAGGCTACACCTTC

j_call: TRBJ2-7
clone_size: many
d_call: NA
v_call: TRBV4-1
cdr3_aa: CASSQAVGFEQYF
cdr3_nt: TGCGCCAGCAGCCAAGCAGTGGGTTTCGAGCAGTACTTC

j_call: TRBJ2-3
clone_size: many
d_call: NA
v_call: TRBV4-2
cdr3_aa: CASSLGGPTSDTQYF
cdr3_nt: TGTGCCAGCAGCCTTGGAGGGCCCACTTCAGATACGCAGTATTTT

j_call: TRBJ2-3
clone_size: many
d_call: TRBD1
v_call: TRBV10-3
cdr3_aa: CAISEGTGGFTDTQYF
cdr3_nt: TGTGCCATCAGTGAGGGGACAGGGGGGTTCACAGATACGCAGTATTTT

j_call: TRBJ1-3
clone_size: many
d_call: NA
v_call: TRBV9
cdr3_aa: CASSEGTPSSGNTIYF
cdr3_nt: TGTGCCAGCAGCGAGGGGACACCGAGCTCTGGAAACACCATATATTTT

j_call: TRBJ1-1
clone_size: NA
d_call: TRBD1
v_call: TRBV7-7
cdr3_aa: CASSLTGEDTEAFF
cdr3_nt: TGTGCTAGCAGCCTGACAGGGGAGGACACTGAAGCTTTCTTT

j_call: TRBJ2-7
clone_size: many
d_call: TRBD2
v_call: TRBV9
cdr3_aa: CASSVEALAGAYEQYF
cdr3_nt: TGTGCCAGCAGCGTAGAGGCTCTAGCGGGAGCCTACGAGCAGTACTTC

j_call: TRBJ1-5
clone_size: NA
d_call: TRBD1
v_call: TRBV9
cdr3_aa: CASSVQGAPNQPQHF
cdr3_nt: TGTGCTAGCAGCGTACAGGGGGCGCCCAATCAGCCCCAGCATTTT